In this sample, the clone carrying this T cell receptor (beta chain) turned up a few times. Constant-segment-primed 5'RACE gave TCR alpha and TCR beta cDNA libraries with sample barcodes and UMIs. From the 5' RACE reads, TCRdb called clonotypes with MiXCR, one entry per CDR3 protein. The sample shows roughly 100,000 distinct CDR3 sequences, over 15% of them seen only once. The data are from a study of T-cell memory formation after mild COVID-19. This CDR3 is 15 amino acids long. Germline V gene lookup returns CDR1 SGHTA and CDR2 FQGNSA. Between the trimmed V and J ends, which lost 5 bases and 6 bases, there was a span of 17 bases.

The sequenced sample was PBMCs or a T cell subset sorted from them (not recorded which). The rearrangement uses TRBV7-2 and TRBJ2-1; possibly TRBD2 for D (6 bases). This clonotype was obtained from an adult woman who had mild COVID-19 (a few samples of this study predate the infection). Cell type and time point are not known. CDR3 region: CASSAHPGSSNEQFF. For the CDR3, the DNA is TGTGCCAGCAGCGCCCACCCCGGGAGCTCCAATGAGCAGTTCTTC.